A selection of T cell receptor beta chains follows, all from one sample in a study of T-cell reconstitution after alpha-beta-depleted transplantation in children. TCRdb processed the PCR reads anew with MiXCR; each CDR3 protein has one entry. Found here are some 290,000 distinct CDR3 sequences, about a tenth of them singletons; the top ten hold roughly a tenth. This specimen was PBMCs from the stem cell graft donor, taken from the stem cell graft. Receptors originate from a human donor who donated a stem cell graft to a child with SCID. CDR3s include the opening cysteine and the closing phenylalanine or tryptophan. The D gene is left open where the match is weak. The size field is filled for only some rows; it gives once, few, many or a size class.

size,D,J,V,DNA,CDR3
many,TRBD1,TRBJ1-6,TRBV6-5,TGTGCCAGCAGTCCCGGGACAGGGGGAGGTAATTCACCCCTCCACTTT,CASSPGTGGGNSPLHF
many,NA,TRBJ2-3,TRBV12-3/TRBV12-4,TGTGCCAGCAGCCGCGCATTAACAGATACGCAGTATTTT,CASSRALTDTQYF
many,NA,TRBJ2-2,TRBV12-3/TRBV12-4,TGTGCCAGCAGTTCACTGGGAAAGGAGCTGTTTTTT,CASSSLGKELFF
NA,NA,TRBJ2-3,TRBV15,TGTGCCACCAGCAGCCCGGGGGCCTCAACAGATACGCAGTATTTT,CATSSPGASTDTQYF
few,TRBD2,TRBJ2-7,TRBV18,TGTGCCAGCTCACCGGGCCGGGGGGTATCACCCTACGAGCAGTACTTC,CASSPGRGVSPYEQYF
few,NA,TRBJ2-7,TRBV5-1,TGCGCCAGCAGCTTGGGAGAGGGTTATCGCGTCTCCTACGAGCAGTACTTC,CASSLGEGYRVSYEQYF
many,NA,TRBJ1-2,TRBV3-1,TGTGCCAGCAGCCAACTCAGTGGGCGGTCTTCCGAGGGGTATGGCTACACCTTC,CASSQLSGRSSEGYGYTF
NA,NA,TRBJ2-5,TRBV20-1,TGCAGTGCTTTTGTGGGGGAGACCCAGTACTTC,CSAFVGETQYF
NA,NA,TRBJ2-7,TRBV20-1,TGCAGTGCTAGAGCACAGCGGCCCTCCTACGAGCAGTACTTC,CSARAQRPSYEQYF
NA,TRBD1,TRBJ2-1,TRBV24-1,TGTGCCACCAGTGAAGGGACAGGGTGGTTCTTC,CATSEGTGWFF
few,NA,TRBJ1-3,TRBV12-3/TRBV12-4,TGTGCCAGCACTCAGTTGCCACGGAGCTCTGGAAACACCATATATTTT,CASTQLPRSSGNTIYF
NA,NA,TRBJ1-4,TRBV12-3/TRBV12-4,TGTGCCAGCAGTCCCGACACTGGAAAACTGTTTTTT,CASSPDTGKLFF
NA,TRBD1,TRBJ2-5,TRBV6-1,TGTGCCAGCAGGGAGACAGGGCGAGAGACCCAGTACTTC,CASRETGRETQYF
NA,NA,TRBJ2-3,TRBV4-1,TGCGCCAGCACCCCAGGCCCTCCAGATACGCAGTATTTT,CASTPGPPDTQYF
many,NA,TRBJ2-2,TRBV12-3/TRBV12-4,TGTGCCAGTAAAGTCACCGGGGAGCTGTTTTTT,CASKVTGELFF
NA,TRBD1,TRBJ2-5,TRBV3-1,TGTGCCAGCAGCCGGGACAGGAGCCAAGAGACCCAGTACTTC,CASSRDRSQETQYF
few,TRBD2,TRBJ2-1,TRBV4-1,TGCGCCAGCAGCCATCTCCCGGGACTAGCGGCATTGAGCTCCTACAATGAGCAGTTCTTC,CASSHLPGLAALSSYNEQFF
NA,NA,TRBJ2-5,TRBV28,TGTGCCAGCAGTTTTCAAGGGTGGATCGAGACCCAGTACTTC,CASSFQGWIETQYF
many,NA,TRBJ1-3,TRBV9,TGTGCCAGCAGCGTAGATGGCGGAAACACCATATATTTT,CASSVDGGNTIYF
NA,NA,TRBJ1-2,TRBV7-9,TGTGCCAGCAGCTTAAGCGCACTTTCGGACTATGGCTACACCTTC,CASSLSALSDYGYTF
NA,NA,TRBJ2-3,TRBV7-2,TGTGCCAGCAGCTTAGGGGTGGAGGGGAGCACAGATACGCAGTATTTT,CASSLGVEGSTDTQYF
NA,NA,TRBJ1-6,TRBV6-1,TGTGCCAGCGGAGGCCTTAATAATTCACCCCTCCACTTT,CASGGLNNSPLHF
NA,NA,TRBJ1-2,TRBV18,TGTGCCAGCTCACCCCAGCTGGGGGGCTACACCTTC,CASSPQLGGYTF
many,NA,TRBJ1-2,TRBV9,TGTGCCAGCAGCGGTGCAGGGTCGAGAATAGGTGGCTACACCTTC,CASSGAGSRIGGYTF
NA,TRBD2,TRBJ2-3,TRBV2,TGTGCCAGCAGCCTCTCGCGGGGGGTTGGAGATACGCAGTATTTT,CASSLSRGVGDTQYF
few,NA,TRBJ2-5,TRBV10-3,TGTGCCATCAGTTTGGGTGGAGGGGTCGGTCAAGAGACCCAGTACTTC,CAISLGGGVGQETQYF
many,NA,TRBJ1-4,TRBV15,TGTGCCACCAGAGTCCCGGGAATCACAACTAATGAAAAACTGTTTTTT,CATRVPGITTNEKLFF
many,NA,TRBJ2-7,TRBV15,TGTGCCACCAAGGGAGTCAGGGACGAGCAGTACTTC,CATKGVRDEQYF
many,NA,TRBJ2-3,TRBV28,TGTGCCAGCTCTCCGGGGGCGGATACGCAGTATTTT,CASSPGADTQYF
few,NA,TRBJ1-1,TRBV27,TGTGCCAGCAGTTTAAATAGACAGCTGAACACTGAAGCTTTCTTT,CASSLNRQLNTEAFF
few,TRBD1,TRBJ1-2,TRBV29-1,TGCAGCGTAACACAGGGGGCGATTGGGAATGGCTACACCTTC,CSVTQGAIGNGYTF
few,TRBD2,TRBJ2-3,TRBV11-2,TGTGCCAGCAGCTTAGATTTCGGGGGGTACACAGATACGCAGTATTTT,CASSLDFGGYTDTQYF
many,NA,TRBJ1-4,TRBV12-3/TRBV12-4,TGTGCCAGCAGTCCTAGTGCAACTAATGAAAAACTGTTTTTT,CASSPSATNEKLFF
NA,TRBD1,TRBJ1-1,TRBV5-1,TGCGCCAGCAGCGCCGACAGGGGGCTAAACACTGAAGCTTTCTTT,CASSADRGLNTEAFF
few,TRBD1,TRBJ1-6,TRBV27,TGTGCCAGCAGGGGGGGACAGGTCAATAATTCACCCCTCCACTTT,CASRGGQVNNSPLHF
NA,NA,TRBJ2-7,TRBV6-1,TGTGCCAGCGCATTCGGGGACTGGACCTCCTACGAGCAGTACTTC,CASAFGDWTSYEQYF
NA,TRBD2,TRBJ2-1,TRBV20-1,TGCTGTGCCGCACCTAGCGGGGGCACTAAGATTTACAATGAGCAGTTCTTC,CCAAPSGGTKIYNEQFF
NA,TRBD1,TRBJ2-7,TRBV10-3,TGTGCCACCACAGAATGGACAGGACAGCAAACTTTCTACGAGCAGTACTTC,CATTEWTGQQTFYEQYF
few,NA,TRBJ1-1,TRBV12-3/TRBV12-4,TGTGCCAGCAGTTTAGGGTGGCAGAACACTGAAGCTTTCTTT,CASSLGWQNTEAFF
few,NA,TRBJ2-5,TRBV3-1,TGTGCCAGCAGCCAAACTCCCATCCAGCGCCAAGAGACCCAGTACTTC,CASSQTPIQRQETQYF